The T cell receptor (beta chain) under discussion was sequenced for a study of identical twins. Study-wide findings and caveats: Out-of-frame beta sequences exhibited a weaker degree of excess twin sharing. Compared with models, monozygotic twins showed more out-of-frame TCR alpha sharing.

This clonotype was detected a few times. Its antigen is unidentified. Unique molecular identifiers were present on cDNA, and template switching added a universal primer site. MiXCR was run by TCRdb on the 5' RACE reads, yielding one entry per CDR3 protein. The sample consists of 640,000 or so distinct CDR3 sequences, around 6% of them appearing once. Sequencing input: naive T cells sorted from blood. The receptor was isolated from a man younger than 35 in good health.

As DNA, the CDR3 is TGTGCCAGCAGTTACGGGTCCGGGACAGCCAGCAACTACGAGCAGTACGTC. As protein: CASSYGSGTASNYEQYV. The chain joins TRBV6-5 to TRBJ2-7; 7 bases fit TRBD1. The CDR3 is made up of 17 amino acids. V lost 2 bases and J lost 3; bases outside the gene matches: 13. Germline-derived CDR1 and CDR2 are MNHEY and SVGAGI.